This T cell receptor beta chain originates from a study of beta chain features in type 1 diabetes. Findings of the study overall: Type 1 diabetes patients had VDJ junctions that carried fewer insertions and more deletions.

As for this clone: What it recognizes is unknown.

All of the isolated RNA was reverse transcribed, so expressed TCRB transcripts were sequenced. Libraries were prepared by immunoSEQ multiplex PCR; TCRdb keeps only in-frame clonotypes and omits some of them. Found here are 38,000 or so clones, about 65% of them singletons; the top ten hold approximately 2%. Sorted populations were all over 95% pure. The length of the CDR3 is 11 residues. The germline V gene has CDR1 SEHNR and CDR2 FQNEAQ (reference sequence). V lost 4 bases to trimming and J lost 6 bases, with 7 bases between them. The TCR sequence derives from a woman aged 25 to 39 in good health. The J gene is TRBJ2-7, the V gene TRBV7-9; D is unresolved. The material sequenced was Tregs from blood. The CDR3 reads CASSSKIEQYF. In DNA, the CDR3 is TGTGCCAGCAGCTCTAAGATCGAGCAGTACTTC.